This is a list of T cell receptor beta chains from one sample in a study of CXCR3-negative and CXCR3-positive naive CD8 T cells. TCRdb reanalyzed the 5' RACE reads, giving one entry per CDR3 protein sequence and no DNA. This sample's table reports roughly 89,000 distinct CDR3 sequences. Sequencing input: naive CXCR3- CD8+ T cells from blood. Receptor source: a human donor in good health. Some clones in this sample may be carry-over from other donors' samples. Both conserved end residues are part of each CDR3.

V	J	CDR3
TRBV4-1	TRBJ2-1	CASSQGTSGGAGEQFF
TRBV7-9	TRBJ1-2	CASSPGRLNYGYTF
TRBV7-2	TRBJ2-2	CASSPATENTGELFF
TRBV5-1	TRBJ2-1	CASSGDSSYNEQLF
TRBV7-8	TRBJ2-2	CASSFRQTNTGELFF
TRBV6-5	TRBJ2-2	CASSPEINTGELFF
TRBV20-1	TRBJ1-1	CSALRGPTEAFF
TRBV28	TRBJ2-3	CASSLFPSDTQYF
TRBV6-6	TRBJ2-7	CASSYDIALEQYF
TRBV7-9	TRBJ1-5	CASSFTDGQPQHF
TRBV28	TRBJ2-7	CASSPAEGSYEQYF
TRBV14	TRBJ2-3	CASSQVTGADTQYF
TRBV29-1	TRBJ2-2	CSGLEYSGELFF
TRBV6-2/TRBV6-3	TRBJ2-7	CASSSHALLTTYEQYF
TRBV29-1	TRBJ2-5	CSVEDPLGQGEETQYF
TRBV15	TRBJ2-7	CATSVRGLGQGWNEQYF
TRBV29-1	TRBJ2-3	CSVEVARPGLYF
TRBV14	TRBJ1-2	CASSQEDRVDGYTF
TRBV5-1	TRBJ2-2	CASSFRGQSTGELFF
TRBV19	TRBJ2-3	CASSTGSGTYTDTQYF
TRBV29-1	TRBJ2-7	CSVDLLTSGGEYEQYF
TRBV2	TRBJ2-4	CASSDLGLAGIGATIQYF
TRBV4-3	TRBJ2-1	CASSYTPLIQGENEQFF
TRBV28	TRBJ2-7	CASSPWGSSYEQYF
TRBV29-1	TRBJ2-7	CSVALSGYEQYF
TRBV25-1	TRBJ1-1	CASSPHDRGSDEAFF
TRBV29-1	TRBJ1-4	CSVEGDREDEKLFF
TRBV29-1	TRBJ1-2	CSVSRENGYTF
TRBV12-3/TRBV12-4	TRBJ2-5	CASSTGGWETQYF
TRBV11-2	TRBJ2-1	CASSLNAPSSYNEQFF
TRBV29-1	TRBJ1-2	CSVPDWANYGYTF
TRBV2	TRBJ1-5	CASKLRTDSNQPQHF
TRBV29-1	TRBJ2-1	CSVESGTGRNEQFF
TRBV9	TRBJ2-7	CASSVGQASYEQYF
TRBV21-1	TRBJ2-7	CASRSGSYEQYF
TRBV7-2	TRBJ2-7	CASRSTGNYEQYF
TRBV7-9	TRBJ2-2	CASRPETNTGELFF
TRBV5-1	TRBJ1-2	CASRPHDSHYGYTF
TRBV7-8	TRBJ2-1	CASSDRDYTINEQFF
TRBV6-6	TRBJ2-2	CASSIDIYTGELFF
TRBV4-3	TRBJ2-7	CASSQGTQGSEQYF
TRBV4-3	TRBJ2-1	CASSQDTGGTYNEQFF